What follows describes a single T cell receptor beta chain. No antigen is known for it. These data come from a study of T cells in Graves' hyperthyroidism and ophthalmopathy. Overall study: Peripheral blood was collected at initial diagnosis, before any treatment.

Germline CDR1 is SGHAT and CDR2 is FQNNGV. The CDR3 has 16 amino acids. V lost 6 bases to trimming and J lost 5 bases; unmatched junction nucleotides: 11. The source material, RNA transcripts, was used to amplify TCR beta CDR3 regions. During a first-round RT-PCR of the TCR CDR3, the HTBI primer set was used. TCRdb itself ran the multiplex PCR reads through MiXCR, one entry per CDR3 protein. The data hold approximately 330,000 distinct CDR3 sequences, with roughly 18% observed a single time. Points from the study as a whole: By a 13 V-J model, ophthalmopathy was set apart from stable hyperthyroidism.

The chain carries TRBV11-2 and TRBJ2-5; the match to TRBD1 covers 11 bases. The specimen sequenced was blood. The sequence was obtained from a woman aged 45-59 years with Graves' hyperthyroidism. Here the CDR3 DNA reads TGTGCCAGCAGTGAAAGTGCAGGGACAGGGGGGGAGACCCAGTACTTC. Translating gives CASSESAGTGGETQYF.